Sequencing of this T cell receptor beta chain was carried out in a study of blood T cell repertoires in COVID-19. With respect to this clone: One end of the junction varies from germline; a read error may be responsible.

Original data processing: Reference gene primer amplification gave estimated nucleated cell counts. Clones were read by immunoSEQ multiplex PCR, and TCRdb kept only the in-frame ones, dropping some. V, J and clone size reflect that table, while D and trimming were determined from the DNA. The repertoire holds more than 100,000 clones, about four fifths seen once, with 2% to 2.5% in the top ten. This CDR3 has 16 amino acids. CDR1 and CDR2 (germline): SSHAT, FNYEAQ (reference sequence). J is TRBJ2-3 and V is TRBV7-7; TRBD2 agrees at 8 bases. The specimen sequenced was peripheral blood. The receptor's source is a man between 70 and 80 years old with acute or convalescent COVID-19. CDR3 DNA: TGTGCTAGCAGCCCAGAGTTCAGCGGGGGCGGGTGGGCGCAGTATTTT. Its protein product is CASSPEFSGGGWAQYF.